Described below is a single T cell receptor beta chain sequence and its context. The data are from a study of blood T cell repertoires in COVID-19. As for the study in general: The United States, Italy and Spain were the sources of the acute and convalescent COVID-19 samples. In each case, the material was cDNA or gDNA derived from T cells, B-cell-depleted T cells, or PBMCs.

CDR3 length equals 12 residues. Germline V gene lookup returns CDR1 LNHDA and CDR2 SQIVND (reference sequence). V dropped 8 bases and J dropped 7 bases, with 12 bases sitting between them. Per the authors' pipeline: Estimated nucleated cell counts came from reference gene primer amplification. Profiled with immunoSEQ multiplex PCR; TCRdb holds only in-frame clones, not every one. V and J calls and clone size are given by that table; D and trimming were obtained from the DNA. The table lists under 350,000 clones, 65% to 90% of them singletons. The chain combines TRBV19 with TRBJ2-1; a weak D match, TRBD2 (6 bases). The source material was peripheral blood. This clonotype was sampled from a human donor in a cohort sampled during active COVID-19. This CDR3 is CASSKEGNEQFF. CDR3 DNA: TGTGCCAGTTCCAAGGAGGGGAATGAGCAGTTCTTC. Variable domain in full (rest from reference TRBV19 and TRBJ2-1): DGGITQSPKYLFRKEGQNVTLSCEQNLNHDAMYWYRQDPGQGLRLIYYSQIVNDFQKGDIAEGYSVSREKKESFPLTVTSAQKNPTAFYLCASSKEGNEQFFGPGTRLTVL.